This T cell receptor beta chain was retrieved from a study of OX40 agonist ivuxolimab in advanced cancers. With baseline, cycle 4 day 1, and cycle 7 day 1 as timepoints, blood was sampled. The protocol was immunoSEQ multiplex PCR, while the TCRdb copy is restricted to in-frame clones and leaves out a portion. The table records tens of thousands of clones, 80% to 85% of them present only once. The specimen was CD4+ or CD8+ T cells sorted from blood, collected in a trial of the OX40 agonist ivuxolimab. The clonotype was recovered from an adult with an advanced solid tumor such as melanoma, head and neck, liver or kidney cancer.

CDR3 region: CSVDKQTSNTEAFF. The CDR3 DNA follows: TGCAGCGTTGATAAACAGACCTCGAACACTGAAGCTTTCTTT. The rearrangement links TRBV29-1 to TRBJ1-1; D is unclear. Germline CDR1 SQVTM, CDR2 ANQGSEA. The CDR3 contains 14 residues. V lost 3 bases to trimming and J lost 1 base, with 12 bases between them.